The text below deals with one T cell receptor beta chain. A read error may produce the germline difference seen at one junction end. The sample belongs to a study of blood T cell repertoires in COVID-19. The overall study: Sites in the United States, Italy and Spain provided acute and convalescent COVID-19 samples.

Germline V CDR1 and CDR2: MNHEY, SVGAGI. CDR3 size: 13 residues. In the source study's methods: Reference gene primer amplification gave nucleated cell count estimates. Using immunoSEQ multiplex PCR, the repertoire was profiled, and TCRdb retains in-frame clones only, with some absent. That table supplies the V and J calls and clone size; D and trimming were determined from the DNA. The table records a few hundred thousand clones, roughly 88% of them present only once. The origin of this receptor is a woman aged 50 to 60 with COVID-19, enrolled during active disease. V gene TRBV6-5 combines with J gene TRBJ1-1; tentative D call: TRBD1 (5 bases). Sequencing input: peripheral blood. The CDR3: CAGSPGHLGEAFF. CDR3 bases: TGTGCCGGCAGTCCCGGACACCTGGGGGAAGCTTTCTTT.